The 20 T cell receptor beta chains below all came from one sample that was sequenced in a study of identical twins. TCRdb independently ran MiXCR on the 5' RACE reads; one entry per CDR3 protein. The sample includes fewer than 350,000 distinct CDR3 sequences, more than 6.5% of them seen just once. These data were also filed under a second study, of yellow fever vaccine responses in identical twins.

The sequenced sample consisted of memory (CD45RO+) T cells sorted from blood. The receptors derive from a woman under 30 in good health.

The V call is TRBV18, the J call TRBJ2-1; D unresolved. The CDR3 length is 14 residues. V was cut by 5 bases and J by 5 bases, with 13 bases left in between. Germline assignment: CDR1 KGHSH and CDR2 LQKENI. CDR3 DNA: TGTGCCAGCTCATTCCGACGGGCGGACAATGAGCAGTTCTTC. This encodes CASSFRRADNEQFF.

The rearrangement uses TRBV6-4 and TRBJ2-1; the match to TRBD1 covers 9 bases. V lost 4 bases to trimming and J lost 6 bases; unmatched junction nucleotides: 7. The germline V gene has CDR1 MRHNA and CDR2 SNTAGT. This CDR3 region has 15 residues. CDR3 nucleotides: TGTGCCAGCAGTGTGGGGGGACAGGGAAGCAATGAGCAGTTCTTC. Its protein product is CASSVGGQGSNEQFF.

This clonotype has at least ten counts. The CDR3 reads CATQRGSSYEQYF. The CDR3 nucleotides are TGTGCCACACAACGGGGCAGTTCCTACGAGCAGTACTTC. This rearrangement joins TRBV10-3 to TRBJ2-7; D may match TRBD1 or TRBD2 (5 bases each). This CDR3 comprises 13 residues. Germline V gives CDR1 ENHRY, CDR2 SYGVKD. V shed 10 bases and J shed 1 base, with 14 bases lying between them.

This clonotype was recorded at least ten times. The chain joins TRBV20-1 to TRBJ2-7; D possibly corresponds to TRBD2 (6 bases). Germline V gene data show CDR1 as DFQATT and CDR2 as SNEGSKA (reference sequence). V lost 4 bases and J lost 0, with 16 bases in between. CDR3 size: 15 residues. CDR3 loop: CSATSWGEFSYEQYV. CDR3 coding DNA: TGCAGTGCTACATCGTGGGGGGAATTCTCCTACGAGCAGTACGTC.

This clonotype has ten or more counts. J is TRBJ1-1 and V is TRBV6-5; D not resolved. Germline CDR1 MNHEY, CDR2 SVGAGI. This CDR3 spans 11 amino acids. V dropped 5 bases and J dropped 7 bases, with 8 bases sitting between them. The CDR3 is CASSLGGEAFF. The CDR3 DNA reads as TGTGCCAGCAGTCTCGGAGGTGAAGCTTTCTTT.

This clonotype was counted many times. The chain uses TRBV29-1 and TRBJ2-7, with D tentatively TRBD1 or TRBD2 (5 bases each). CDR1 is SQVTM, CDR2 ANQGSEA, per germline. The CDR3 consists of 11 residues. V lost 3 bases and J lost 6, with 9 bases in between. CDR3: CSVESGTEQYF. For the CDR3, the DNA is TGCAGCGTTGAGTCAGGGACCGAGCAGTACTTC.

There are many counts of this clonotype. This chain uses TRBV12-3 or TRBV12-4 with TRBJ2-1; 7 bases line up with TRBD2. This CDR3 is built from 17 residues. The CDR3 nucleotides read TGTACCTGCAGCCGAAAACAACTAGCGAGCTTAGGGAATGAGCAGTTCTTC. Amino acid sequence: CTCSRKQLASLGNEQFF.

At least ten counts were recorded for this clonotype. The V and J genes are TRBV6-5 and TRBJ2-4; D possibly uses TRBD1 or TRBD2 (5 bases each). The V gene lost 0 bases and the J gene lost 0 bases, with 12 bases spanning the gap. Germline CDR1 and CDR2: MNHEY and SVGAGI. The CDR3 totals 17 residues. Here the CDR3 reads CASSYSGWDGAKNIQYF. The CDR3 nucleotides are TGTGCCAGCAGTTACTCGGGTTGGGACGGAGCCAAAAACATTCAGTACTTC.

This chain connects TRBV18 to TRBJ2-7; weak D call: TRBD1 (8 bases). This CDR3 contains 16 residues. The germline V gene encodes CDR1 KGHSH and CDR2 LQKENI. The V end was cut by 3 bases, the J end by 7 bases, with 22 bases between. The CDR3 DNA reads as TGTGCCAGCTCACCCGGACAGGGAGGGATACTAGGGGAGCAGTACGTC. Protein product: CASSPGQGGILGEQYV.

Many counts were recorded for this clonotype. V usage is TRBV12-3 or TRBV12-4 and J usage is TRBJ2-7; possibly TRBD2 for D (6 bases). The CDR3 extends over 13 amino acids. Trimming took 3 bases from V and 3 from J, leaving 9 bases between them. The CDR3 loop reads CASSFSTSYEQYF. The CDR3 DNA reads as TGTGCCAGCAGTTTCTCGACTAGCTACGAGCAGTACTTC.

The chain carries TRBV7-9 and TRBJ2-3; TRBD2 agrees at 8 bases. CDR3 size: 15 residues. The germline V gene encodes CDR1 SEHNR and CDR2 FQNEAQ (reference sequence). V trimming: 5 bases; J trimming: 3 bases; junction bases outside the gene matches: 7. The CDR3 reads CASSRREGLTDTQYF. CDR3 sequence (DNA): TGTGCCAGCAGCCGCCGGGAGGGGTTGACAGATACGCAGTATTTT.

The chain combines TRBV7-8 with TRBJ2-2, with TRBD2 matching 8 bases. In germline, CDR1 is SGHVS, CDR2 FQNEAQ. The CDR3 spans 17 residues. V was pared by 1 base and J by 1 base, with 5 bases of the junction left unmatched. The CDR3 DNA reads TGTGCCAGCAGCTTAGGCGCGGCGGGGGGGAACACCGGGGAGCTGTTTTTT. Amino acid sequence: CASSLGAAGGNTGELFF.

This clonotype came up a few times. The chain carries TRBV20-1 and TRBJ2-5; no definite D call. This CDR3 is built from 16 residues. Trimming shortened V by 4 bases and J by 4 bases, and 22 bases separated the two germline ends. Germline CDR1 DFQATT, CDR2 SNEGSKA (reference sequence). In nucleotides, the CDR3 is TGCAGTGCTACGATGGTTATAGGAGCGAGAAGAGAGACCCAGTACTTC. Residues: CSATMVIGARRETQYF.

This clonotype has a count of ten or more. CDR3 DNA: TGTGCCAGCAGAAACCTAGCGGGAGTCCCCAATGAGCAGTTCTTC. Translation: CASRNLAGVPNEQFF. V usage is TRBV6-2 or TRBV6-3 and J usage is TRBJ2-1, with 10 bases lining up with TRBD2. Germline-derived CDR1 and CDR2 are MNHEY and SVGEGT. The V segment lost 6 bases and the J segment 6 bases; nucleotides outside the gene matches: 8. The CDR3 runs 15 residues.

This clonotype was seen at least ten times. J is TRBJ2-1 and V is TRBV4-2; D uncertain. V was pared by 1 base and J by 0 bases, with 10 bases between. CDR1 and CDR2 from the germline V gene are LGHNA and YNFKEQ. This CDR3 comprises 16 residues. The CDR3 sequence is CASSQVADSSYNEQFF. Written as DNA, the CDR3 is TGTGCCAGCAGCCAAGTCGCTGATAGCTCCTACAATGAGCAGTTCTTC.

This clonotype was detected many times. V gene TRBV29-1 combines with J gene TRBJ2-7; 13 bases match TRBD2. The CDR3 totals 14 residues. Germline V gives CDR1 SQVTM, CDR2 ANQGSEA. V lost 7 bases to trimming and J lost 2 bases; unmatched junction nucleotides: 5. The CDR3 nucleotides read TGCAGCGCTACGGGACTAGCGGGAACCTACGAGCAGTACTTC. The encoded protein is CSATGLAGTYEQYF.

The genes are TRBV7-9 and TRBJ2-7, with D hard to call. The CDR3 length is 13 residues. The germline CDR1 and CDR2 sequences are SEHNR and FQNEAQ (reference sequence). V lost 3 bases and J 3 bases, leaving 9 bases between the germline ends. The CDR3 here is CASSLGWNYEQYF. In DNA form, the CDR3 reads TGTGCCAGCAGCTTGGGATGGAACTACGAGCAGTACTTC. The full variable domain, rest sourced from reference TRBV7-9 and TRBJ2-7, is DTGVSQNPRHKITKRGQNVTFRCDPISEHNRLYWYRQTLGQGPEFLTYFQNEAQLEKSRLLSDRFSAERPKGSFSTLEIQRTEQGDSAMYLCASSLGWNYEQYFGPGTRLTVT.

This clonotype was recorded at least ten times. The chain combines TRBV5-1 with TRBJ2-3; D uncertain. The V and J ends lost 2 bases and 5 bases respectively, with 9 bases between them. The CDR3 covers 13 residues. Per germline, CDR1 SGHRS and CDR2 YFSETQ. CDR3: CASSLGGEDTQYF. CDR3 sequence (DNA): TGCGCCAGCAGCTTAGGTGGAGAAGATACGCAGTATTTT.

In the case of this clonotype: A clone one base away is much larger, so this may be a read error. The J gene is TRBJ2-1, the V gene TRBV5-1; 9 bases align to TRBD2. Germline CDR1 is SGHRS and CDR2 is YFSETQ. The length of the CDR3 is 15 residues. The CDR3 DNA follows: TGCACCAGCAGCACCGGACTAGCGTCTTTTAGTGAGCAGTTCTTC. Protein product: CTSSTGLASFSEQFF.

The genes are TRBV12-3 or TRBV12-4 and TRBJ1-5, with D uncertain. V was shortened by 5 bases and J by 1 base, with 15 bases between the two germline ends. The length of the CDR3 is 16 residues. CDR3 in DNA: TGTGCCAGCAGTGAGGACCGATGGGTAAGCAATCAGCCCCAGCATTTT. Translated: CASSEDRWVSNQPQHF.